This T cell receptor beta chain was captured by sequencing in a study of blood T cell repertoires in COVID-19. At the level of the study: T cells, B-cell-depleted T cells, or PBMCs supplied cDNA or gDNA.

Original processing methods: Estimation of nucleated cell counts relied on the amplification of reference gene primers. Sequencing was performed with immunoSEQ multiplex PCR; in TCRdb, only in-frame clones are kept and a portion is missing. Clone size and the V and J calls come from that table; the DNA yielded D and trimming. Of about 80,000 clones in the sample, 78% were seen once. This clone was picked up one time. V lost 2 bases to trimming and J lost 6 bases, with 17 bases between them. Germline CDR1 reads SGHRS; CDR2 reads YFSETQ. The CDR3 runs to 15 residues. The chain carries TRBV5-1 and TRBJ1-1, with D possibly TRBD1 on 5 matching bases. The material sequenced was peripheral blood. The receptor comes from a human donor in a cohort sampled during active COVID-19. CDR3 in amino acids: CASSFFRVEGAEAFF. In nucleotides, the CDR3 is TGCGCCAGCAGCTTCTTCAGGGTTGAAGGGGCTGAAGCTTTCTTT.